This T cell receptor beta chain was sequenced for a study of T-cell reconstitution after alpha-beta-depleted transplantation in children. Study-wide findings and caveats: The origin of alpha-beta T cells about two months after transplant was reportedly several hundred expanded graft clones.

Unique molecular identifiers were incorporated during preparation of the TCRbeta library. TCRdb analysed the PCR reads with MiXCR anew, one entry per CDR3 protein. This table has approximately 230,000 distinct CDR3 sequences, more than 20% appearing once. About this clonotype itself: As yet, its antigen is unknown.

The CDR3 extends over 11 amino acids. From germline, CDR1 is SQVTM and CDR2 ANQGSEA. V lost 3 bases to trimming and J lost 7 bases, with 10 bases between them. This TCR was sampled from a girl aged 2-10 years with Fanconi anemia, due to receive a stem cell transplant. The rearrangement uses TRBV29-1 and TRBJ2-7; no reliable D call. The source was PBMCs, collected before TCRalphabeta/CD19-depleted stem cell transplant. The CDR3 loop is CSVESGPEQYF. The CDR3 DNA sequence: TGCAGCGTTGAGTCTGGGCCGGAGCAGTACTTC.